These T cell receptor beta chains were read from a single sample in a study of blood T cell repertoires in COVID-19. Generated by immunoSEQ multiplex PCR, the TCRdb table keeps only in-frame clones and is missing some. The data show roughly 110,000 clones, around 80% seen once. The specimen was peripheral blood. Every receptor here comes from a man in his 70s with acute or convalescent COVID-19. The CDR3 runs from the conserved cysteine through the conserved F or W. A D gene is named only where the DNA matches it firmly. The listing skips clone size in some rows; elsewhere it reads once, few, many or a size class.

TRBJ2-1 | TRBV19 | - | TRBD2 | CASTLAGGDLYNEQFF | TGTGCCAGTACCCTAGCGGGGGGAGACCTCTACAATGAGCAGTTCTTC
TRBJ2-7 | TRBV18 | - | - | CASSKTESYEQYF | TGTGCCAGCTCAAAGACAGAATCCTACGAGCAGTACTTC
TRBJ2-6 | TRBV10-2 | - | - | CASTVSGANVLTF | TGCGCCAGCACGGTCTCTGGGGCCAACGTCCTGACTTTC
TRBJ2-7 | TRBV10-2 | - | TRBD1 | CASSNDRVYEQYF | TGCGCCAGCAGTAACGACAGGGTGTACGAGCAGTACTTC
TRBJ2-7 | TRBV11-2 | - | TRBD1 | CASSLGASLTGRGGEQYF | TGTGCCAGCAGCTTAGGCGCATCCCTGACAGGGCGAGGGGGCGAGCAGTACTTC
TRBJ1-6 | TRBV7-2 | - | - | CASSSRAGPSPLHF | TGTGCCAGCAGCTCCCGGGCAGGGCCTTCACCCCTCCACTTT
TRBJ2-7 | TRBV28 | - | - | CASSLEEQQYF | TGTGCCAGCAGTTTAGAGGAGCAGCAGTACTTC
TRBJ1-3 | TRBV7-2 | - | - | CASSLGGRDTIYF | TGTGCCAGCAGCTTAGGGGGCAGGGACACCATATATTTT
TRBJ1-3 | TRBV6-6 | - | TRBD1 | CASSKQGTRNTIYF | TGTGCCAGCAGTAAACAGGGGACTCGAAACACCATATATTTT
TRBJ1-1 | TRBV9 | - | TRBD1 | CASSVEQGAEAFF | TGTGCCAGCAGCGTAGAGCAGGGGGCTGAAGCTTTCTTT
TRBJ2-7 | TRBV6-5 | - | - | CASRLTYEQYF | TGTGCCAGCAGACTAACCTACGAGCAGTACTTC
TRBJ2-1 | TRBV11-2 | - | TRBD2 | CASSSGTSGGYNEQFF | TGTGCCAGCAGCTCCGGGACTAGCGGGGGGTACAATGAGCAGTTCTTC
TRBJ2-3 | TRBV10-3 | - | - | CAISPGADTQYF | TGTGCCATCTCGCCCGGGGCAGATACGCAGTATTTT
TRBJ1-6 | TRBV6-1 | - | - | CASSEAPGGNSPLHF | TGTGCCAGCAGTGAAGCCCCCGGGGGTAATTCACCCCTCCACTTT
TRBJ2-1 | TRBV2 | - | - | CASRHDSTDNEQFF | TGTGCCAGCCGTCACGACTCGACGGACAATGAGCAGTTCTTC
TRBJ2-3 | TRBV5-1 | - | - | CASSVEPSPDTQYF | TGCGCCAGCAGCGTGGAGCCATCACCAGATACGCAGTATTTT
TRBJ2-7 | TRBV11-2 | - | - | CASSLRQSTYEQYF | TGTGCCAGCAGCTTGAGACAGTCGACCTACGAGCAGTACTTC
TRBJ1-1 | TRBV12-3/TRBV12-4 | - | - | CASSTGMGTEAFF | TGTGCCAGCAGTACAGGGATGGGCACTGAAGCTTTCTTT
TRBJ1-1 | TRBV9 | - | - | CASSDRRGNTEAFF | TGTGCCAGCAGCGACAGGAGGGGGAACACTGAAGCTTTCTTT
TRBJ2-7 | TRBV6-5 | - | TRBD1 | CASKIRGNYEQYF | TGTGCCAGCAAGATCAGGGGGAATTACGAGCAGTACTTC
TRBJ2-3 | TRBV27 | - | TRBD2 | CASSLLAGGTTDTQYF | TGTGCCAGCAGTTTGCTTGCGGGGGGTACCACAGATACGCAGTATTTT
TRBJ1-2 | TRBV6-1 | few | - | CASSEGKGVHGYTF | TGTGCCAGCAGTGAAGGAAAAGGAGTTCATGGCTACACCTTC
TRBJ2-2 | TRBV10-3 | - | TRBD1 | CAISVDRDTGELFF | TGTGCCATCAGTGTCGACAGGGACACCGGGGAGCTGTTTTTT
TRBJ1-2 | TRBV7-9 | - | TRBD1 | CASSSSHPGTGAYGYTF | TGTGCCAGCAGCTCCTCACACCCCGGGACAGGGGCCTATGGCTACACCTTC
TRBJ1-5 | TRBV19 | - | - | CASTTVGNQPQHF | TGTGCCAGTACGACAGTTGGCAATCAGCCCCAGCATTTT
TRBJ2-1 | TRBV5-4 | once | - | CASSKDTTYNEQFF | TGTGCCAGCAGCAAGGACACTACCTACAATGAGCAGTTCTTC
TRBJ1-6 | TRBV3-1/TRBV3-2 | - | - | CASSQWGGSDNSPLHF | TGTGCCAGCAGCCAATGGGGGGGGTCCGATAATTCACCCCTCCACTTT
TRBJ1-1 | TRBV5-1 | - | - | CASSLLQGGDTEAFF | TGCGCCAGCAGCTTGTTACAGGGTGGTGACACTGAAGCTTTCTTT
TRBJ2-5 | TRBV18 | - | - | CASSTGQETQYF | TGTGCCAGCTCGACAGGCCAAGAGACCCAGTACTTC
TRBJ2-3 | TRBV7-6 | - | TRBD2 | CASSLAGGGAPTDTQYF | TGTGCCAGCAGCTTAGCCGGCGGGGGGGCACCGACAGATACGCAGTATTTT
TRBJ1-5 | TRBV2 | - | - | CASSEVPDSLPQHF | TGTGCCAGCAGTGAAGTGCCAGACAGTCTGCCCCAGCATTTT
TRBJ2-3 | TRBV7-2 | - | TRBD2 | CASSLDGGSDTQYF | TGTGCCAGCAGCTTAGACGGGGGGTCAGATACGCAGTATTTT
TRBJ2-3 | TRBV4-3 | - | TRBD2 | CASSQDWGGDTDTQYF | TGCGCCAGCAGCCAAGATTGGGGGGGTGACACAGATACGCAGTATTTT
TRBJ1-1 | TRBV27 | - | TRBD1 | CASAGGTNTEAFF | TGTGCCAGTGCAGGGGGCACGAACACTGAAGCTTTCTTT
TRBJ1-2 | TRBV4-2 | - | - | CASSQFPGTGGYTF | TGTGCCAGCAGCCAATTCCCGGGTACAGGAGGCTACACCTTC
TRBJ2-1 | TRBV10-2 | few | TRBD2 | CASSEPAGASGYEQFF | TGCGCCAGCAGTGAGCCAGCGGGGGCTTCGGGGTATGAGCAGTTCTTC
TRBJ1-2 | TRBV5-1 | - | - | CASSLGVIQGLYGYTF | TGCGCCAGCAGCTTGGGGGTCATCCAGGGCCTCTATGGCTACACCTTC
TRBJ1-2 | TRBV3-1/TRBV3-2 | - | - | CASSSGYGYTF | TGTGCCAGCAGCTCGGGCTATGGCTACACCTTC
TRBJ1-1 | TRBV27 | - | TRBD1 | CASSVSWEQGQINTEAFF | TGTGCCAGCAGCGTCAGTTGGGAACAGGGACAGATCAACACTGAAGCTTTCTTT
TRBJ2-5 | TRBV10-2 | once | - | CASSGSTQETQYF | TGCGCCAGCAGTGGGAGTACCCAAGAGACCCAGTACTTC
TRBJ2-5 | TRBV29-1 | few | - | CSVRGEETQYF | TGCAGCGTTCGAGGAGAAGAGACCCAGTACTTC
TRBJ1-2 | TRBV3-1/TRBV3-2 | - | - | CASSQVSSYGYTF | TGTGCCAGCAGCCAAGTGTCATCCTATGGCTACACCTTC
TRBJ1-2 | TRBV25-1 | - | TRBD1 | CASSDPGTGSGGYTF | TGTGCCAGCAGTGACCCCGGGACAGGGTCGGGGGGCTACACCTTC
TRBJ1-5 | TRBV27 | - | TRBD1 | CASSKYRDRGLGSNQPQHF | TGTGCCAGCAGTAAATACCGGGACAGGGGGCTTGGCAGCAATCAGCCCCAGCATTTT
TRBJ2-2 | TRBV4-3 | - | - | CASSQELLFGTGELFF | TGCGCCAGCAGCCAAGAACTCCTATTCGGCACCGGGGAGCTGTTTTTT
TRBJ2-3 | TRBV6-2/TRBV6-3 | - | - | CASSYGQLPTDTQYF | TGTGCCAGCAGTTACGGACAGCTACCCACAGATACGCAGTATTTT
TRBJ1-6 | TRBV5-8 | - | - | CASSSRQNSPLHF | TGTGCCAGCAGCTCCCGACAGAATTCACCCCTCCACTTT
TRBJ2-7 | TRBV15 | - | - | CATSRGGGGALYEQYF | TGTGCCACCAGCAGAGGGGGAGGGGGGGCGCTTTACGAGCAGTACTTC
TRBJ1-5 | TRBV7-8 | - | - | CASSLATGGQSNQPQHF | TGTGCCAGCAGCTTAGCAACTGGAGGGCAGAGCAATCAGCCCCAGCATTTT